The 11 T cell receptor beta chains listed next were all sequenced from one sample in a study of T-cell reconstitution after alpha-beta-depleted transplantation in children (dated by TCRdb to 2016 to 2017). Library generation was performed with PCR. TCRdb names Illumina HiSeq 2500 as the instrument used. To normalize quantification of the TCRbeta repertoire, the TCR libraries were built with molecular barcoding that relied on unique molecular identifiers. TCRdb took the public reads, trimmed them with fastp at Q25, ran MiXCR for clone calling and kept in-frame beta chains. CDR3 protein sequences are deduplicated, and each keeps its most common genes and DNA. The sample has approximately 99,000 distinct CDR3 sequences on record, about 6.5% of them singletons. The ten biggest clones cover more than 20% of the sample. The treatment or condition label for this specimen denotes: allogeneic hematopoietic cell transplantation with graft depleted of TCRalphabeta T cells and CD19 B cells.

The specimen was PBMCs, mostly from graft donor cells, collected 360 days after TCRalphabeta/CD19-depleted stem cell transplant. All receptors derive from a male patient aged 2-15 years who had a stem cell transplant for acute lymphoblastic leukemia, so the T cells may come from the graft donor.

This clonotype occurred many times. Here the CDR3 reads CSVPDRANTGELFF. The CDR3 DNA sequence: TGCAGCGTCCCGGACAGGGCAAACACCGGGGAGCTGTTTTTT. The J gene is TRBJ2-2, the V gene TRBV29-1, with 8 bases lining up with TRBD1. The CDR3 is 14 residues long. Germline values: CDR1 SQVTM, CDR2 ANQGSEA. V trimming: 6 bases; J trimming: 2 bases; junction bases outside the gene matches: 5.

This clonotype came up many times. The J gene is TRBJ2-4, the V gene TRBV4-3; D not resolved. CDR1 is LGHNA, CDR2 YSLEER, per germline. V gave up 1 base and J gave up 1 base, with 11 bases separating them. This CDR3 is built from 16 residues. This CDR3 is CASSQGMEFAKNIQYF. In DNA form, the CDR3 reads TGCGCCAGCAGCCAAGGAATGGAATTCGCCAAAAACATTCAGTACTTC.

The rearrangement joins TRBV4-3 to TRBJ1-4; 7 nucleotides line up with TRBD1. Trimming removed 0 bases from V and 6 bases from J; junction bases left unmatched: 4. Germline V gene lookup returns CDR1 LGHNA and CDR2 YSLEER. The CDR3 has 15 residues. The CDR3, as DNA: TGCGCCAGCAGCCAAGATGGAGGGGGCTATGAAAAACTGTTTTTT. Translation gives CASSQDGGGYEKLFF.

This clonotype has ten or more counts. The genes are TRBV11-3 and TRBJ2-3; D unclear. Germline lookup yields CDR1 SGHNT and CDR2 YENEEA. The CDR3 has 12 amino acids. The V end was cut by 1 base, the J end by 9 bases, with 8 bases between. In DNA form, the CDR3 reads TGTGCCAGCAGCTTAGGCCCCCGCACGCAGTATTTT. Encoded protein: CASSLGPRTQYF.

This clonotype was recorded at least ten times. This rearrangement joins TRBV11-2 to TRBJ2-3; 10 bases agree with TRBD2. CDR1 SGHAT and CDR2 FQNNGV come from the germline V gene. After removal of 5 bases from V and 1 base from J, the junction contained 12 bases not matched to a gene. The CDR3 runs to 18 residues. CDR3 sequence (DNA): TGTGCCAGCAGCAAAATATCTAGCGGGAGTTGGGGCACAGATACGCAGTATTTT. Encoded protein: CASSKISSGSWGTDTQYF.

Ten or more counts support this clonotype. The chain joins TRBV6-2 or TRBV6-3 to TRBJ2-7, with a weak D call TRBD1 (5 bases). The V and J ends lost 4 bases and 7 bases respectively, with 14 bases between them. The length of the CDR3 is 13 residues. The V gene's germline CDR1 is MNHEY and CDR2 SVGEGT. The CDR3 loop is CASSSLTSGEQYF. The CDR3 coding sequence is TGTGCCAGCAGTTCCCTAACCTCAGGGGAGCAGTACTTC.

This clonotype was found many times. The chain couples TRBV4-3 to TRBJ2-7; 7 bases are a match to TRBD2. Germline V gene data show CDR1 as LGHNA and CDR2 as YSLEER. There are 15 residues in the CDR3. The V and J ends lost 0 bases and 3 bases, in that order; junction bases with no gene match: 5. The CDR3 DNA sequence: TGCGCCAGCAGCCAAGAGGAGCGGGGCGACTACGAGCAGTACTTC. Its protein is CASSQEERGDYEQYF.

This clonotype was seen only a few times. The chain uses TRBV6-2 or TRBV6-3 and TRBJ1-2; 8 nucleotides agree with TRBD1. The CDR3 spans 12 residues. Germline trimming cut 8 bases from V and 4 bases from J; bases unmatched to any gene: 3. Germline V gene lookup returns CDR1 MNHEY and CDR2 SVGEGT. Written as DNA, the CDR3 is TGTGCCAGCCAAGACAGGGGCTATGGCTACACCTTC. Its protein product is CASQDRGYGYTF.

This clonotype was recorded at least ten times. V usage is TRBV4-3 and J usage is TRBJ2-7, with D maybe TRBD2 (5 bases). The V gene lost 1 base and the J gene lost 3 bases, with 13 bases spanning the gap. This CDR3 spans 15 amino acids. Germline lookup yields CDR1 LGHNA and CDR2 YSLEER. This CDR3 reads CASSQVRTGFYEQYF. CDR3 nucleotides: TGCGCCAGCAGCCAAGTTAGGACGGGGTTCTACGAGCAGTACTTC.

This rearrangement joins TRBV15 to TRBJ1-5; D may be TRBD1 (5 bases). Trimming left V 0 bases short and J 7 bases short, with 13 bases between. The CDR3 is 15 amino acids. Germline CDR1 and CDR2: LNHNV and YYDKDF (reference sequence). The CDR3 nucleotides are TGTGCCACCAGCAGAGAAGAGGGGCCCTGGCAGCCCCAGCATTTT. Translation: CATSREEGPWQPQHF.

A word on this clonotype: This may stem from a read error, because a much larger clone lies one nucleotide away. The chain combines TRBV4-2 with TRBJ2-5; 8 positions agree with TRBD1. The germline gives CDR1 LGHNA, CDR2 YNFKEQ. The CDR3 is made up of 13 amino acids. The V gene end was trimmed by 4 bases and the J gene end by 4 bases; junction bases not matched to a gene: 2. The CDR3 coding sequence is TGTGCCAGCAGCCCGACAGGGGTAGAGACCCAGTACTTC. It yields the protein CASSPTGVETQYF.